The present T cell receptor beta chain was sequenced within a study of T cell repertoires in cytomegalovirus infection. Background on the study: Public signatures in TCR beta pointed to CMV infection and matching HLA type.

Looked up from germline, CDR1 is SEHNR and CDR2 is FQNEAQ (reference sequence). The CDR3 has 16 amino acids. Trimming took 4 bases from V and 0 from J; bases not matched to a gene: 9. Points on this clonotype: The antigen is not known.

TCRdb analysed the reads with MiXCR anew, one entry per CDR3 protein. The table has about 230,000 distinct CDR3 sequences, under 25% seen once; the top ten hold 15% to 20%. Study-wide points: Public TCR beta family frequency separated CMV-and-HLA carriers, including in an independent cohort. Ex vivo, HLA-C-restricted CMV-specific TCR beta clonotypes prevailed over the rest of the response.

The clonotype comes from a human donor in good health (CMV status not recorded). Some clones in this sample may be carry-over from other donors' samples. V and J are TRBV7-9 and TRBJ2-7; 7 nucleotides match TRBD1. Input material: CD8+ T cells from PBMCs. CDR3 amino acids: CASSSPGQASSYEQYF. The CDR3 DNA sequence: TGTGCCAGCAGCTCGCCCGGACAGGCTAGCTCCTACGAGCAGTACTTC.